The T cell receptor beta chain described here comes from a study of PD-1 blockade in classical Hodgkin lymphoma. About this clone itself: The antigen remains unidentified.

Sample time point: newly diagnosed, previously untreated cHL patient sample. Isolated CD8+ T cells were derived from thawed PBMCs through magnetic negative selection. PBMCs representing newly diagnosed, untreated classical Hodgkin lymphoma functioned as the comparison. General observations from the study: There remain no defined causes for the repertoire differences, which possibly reflect disease activity or prior therapy. Diminished baseline TCR diversity has been reported in newly diagnosed patients relative to healthy donors.

The CDR3 covers 14 residues. V lost 3 bases and J lost 5, with 14 bases in between. CDR1 and CDR2 from the germline V gene are MNHEY and SMNVEV (reference sequence). Clones were read by immunoSEQ multiplex PCR, and TCRdb kept only the in-frame ones, dropping some. The sample yields about 21,000 clones, about 87% seen once. What was sequenced was CD8+ T cells from blood. This rearrangement joins TRBV27 to TRBJ2-7, with a weak D call TRBD1 (5 bases). The sequence was obtained from a human donor with classical Hodgkin lymphoma. The CDR3 DNA follows: TGTGCCAGCAGTTTCAGGGTAGGGAAAAACGAGCAGTACTTC. It translates to CASSFRVGKNEQYF.